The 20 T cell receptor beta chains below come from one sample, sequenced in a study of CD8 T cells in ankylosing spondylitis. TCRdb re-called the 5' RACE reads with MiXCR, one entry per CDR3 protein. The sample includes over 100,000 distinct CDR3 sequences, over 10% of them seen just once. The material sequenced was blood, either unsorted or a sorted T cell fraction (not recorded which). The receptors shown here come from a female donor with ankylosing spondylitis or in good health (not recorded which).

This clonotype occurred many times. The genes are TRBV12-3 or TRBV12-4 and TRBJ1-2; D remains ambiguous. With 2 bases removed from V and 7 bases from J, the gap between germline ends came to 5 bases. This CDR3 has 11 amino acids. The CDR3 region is CASSLYRGYTF. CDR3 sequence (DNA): TGTGCCAGCAGTTTATACCGTGGCTACACCTTC.

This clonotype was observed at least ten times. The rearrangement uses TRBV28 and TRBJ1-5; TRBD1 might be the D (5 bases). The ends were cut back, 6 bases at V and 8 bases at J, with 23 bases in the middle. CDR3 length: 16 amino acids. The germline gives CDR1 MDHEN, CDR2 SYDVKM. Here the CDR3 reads CASSLDLDITREPQHF. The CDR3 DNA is TGTGCCAGCAGCCTAGACCTGGACATTACAAGGGAGCCCCAGCATTTT. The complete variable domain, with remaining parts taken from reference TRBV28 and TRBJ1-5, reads DVKVTQSSRYLVKRTGEKVFLECVQDMDHENMFWYRQDPGLGLRLIYFSYDVKMKEKGDIPEGYSVSREKKERFSLILESASTNQTSMYLCASSLDLDITREPQHFGDGTRLSIL.

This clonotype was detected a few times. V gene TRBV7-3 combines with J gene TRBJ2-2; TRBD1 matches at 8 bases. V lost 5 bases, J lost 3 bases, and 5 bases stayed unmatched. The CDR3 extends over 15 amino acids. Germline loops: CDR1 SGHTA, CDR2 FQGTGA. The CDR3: CASSRQGPHTGELFF. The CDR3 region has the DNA TGTGCCAGCAGCCGACAGGGGCCCCACACCGGGGAGCTGTTTTTT.

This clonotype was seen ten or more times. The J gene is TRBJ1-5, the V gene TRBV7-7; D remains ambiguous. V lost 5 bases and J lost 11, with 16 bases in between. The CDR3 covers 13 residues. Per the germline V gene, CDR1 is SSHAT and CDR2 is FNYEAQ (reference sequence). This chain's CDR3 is CASSASPLGAQHF. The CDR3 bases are TGTGCCAGCAGCGCATCCCCCCTCGGGGCCCAGCATTTT.

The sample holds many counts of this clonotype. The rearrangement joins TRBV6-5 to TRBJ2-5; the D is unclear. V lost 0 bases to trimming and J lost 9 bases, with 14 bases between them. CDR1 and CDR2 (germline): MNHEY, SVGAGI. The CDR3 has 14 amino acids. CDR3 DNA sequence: TGTGCCAGCAGTTACTCCGCCTCAAGACGGGCCCAGTACTTC. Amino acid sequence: CASSYSASRRAQYF.

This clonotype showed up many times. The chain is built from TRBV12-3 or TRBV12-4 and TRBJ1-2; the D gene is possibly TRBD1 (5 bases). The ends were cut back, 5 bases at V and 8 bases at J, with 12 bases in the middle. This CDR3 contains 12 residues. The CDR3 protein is CASSPTGFGYTF. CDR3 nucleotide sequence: TGTGCCAGCAGTCCTACAGGTTTCGGCTACACCTTC.

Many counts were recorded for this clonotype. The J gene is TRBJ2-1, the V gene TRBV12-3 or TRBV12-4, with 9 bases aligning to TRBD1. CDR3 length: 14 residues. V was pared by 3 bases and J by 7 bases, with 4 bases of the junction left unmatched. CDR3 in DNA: TGTGCCAGCAGTTTGAGGGGGACAGGGAATGAGCAGTTCTTC. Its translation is CASSLRGTGNEQFF.

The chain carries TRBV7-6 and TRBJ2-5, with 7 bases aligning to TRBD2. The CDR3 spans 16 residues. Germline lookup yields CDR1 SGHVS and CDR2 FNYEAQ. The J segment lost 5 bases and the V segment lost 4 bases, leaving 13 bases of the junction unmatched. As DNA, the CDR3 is TGTGCCAGCAGCTCAGGGCCCCGGGGGGTTATGGAGACCCAGTACTTC. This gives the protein CASSSGPRGVMETQYF.

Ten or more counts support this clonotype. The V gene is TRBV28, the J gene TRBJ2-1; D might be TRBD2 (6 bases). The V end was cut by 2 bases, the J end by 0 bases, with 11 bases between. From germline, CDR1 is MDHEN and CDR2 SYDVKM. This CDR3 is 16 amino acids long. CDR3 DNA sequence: TGTGCCAGCAGTTTAGGGGGGACCAGCTCCTACAATGAGCAGTTCTTC. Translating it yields CASSLGGTSSYNEQFF.

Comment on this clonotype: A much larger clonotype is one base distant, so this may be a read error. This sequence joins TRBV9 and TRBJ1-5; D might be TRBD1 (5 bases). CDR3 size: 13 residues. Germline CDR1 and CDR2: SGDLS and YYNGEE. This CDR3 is CGSSVEGDQPQHF. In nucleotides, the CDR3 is TGTGGCAGCAGCGTAGAAGGGGATCAGCCCCAGCATTTT.

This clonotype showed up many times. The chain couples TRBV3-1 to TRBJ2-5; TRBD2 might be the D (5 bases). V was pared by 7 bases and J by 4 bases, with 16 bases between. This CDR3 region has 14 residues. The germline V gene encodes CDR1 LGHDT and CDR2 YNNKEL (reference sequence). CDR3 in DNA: TGTGCCAGCACCGCGGGTAGTGTAGCAGAGACCCAGTACTTC. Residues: CASTAGSVAETQYF.

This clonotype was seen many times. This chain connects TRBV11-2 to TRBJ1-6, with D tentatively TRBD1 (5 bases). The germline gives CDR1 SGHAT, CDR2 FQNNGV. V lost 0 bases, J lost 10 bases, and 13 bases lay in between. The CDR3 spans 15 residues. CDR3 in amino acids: CASSLERGRDSPLHF. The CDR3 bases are TGTGCCAGCAGCTTAGAACGGGGCCGGGACTCACCCCTCCACTTT.

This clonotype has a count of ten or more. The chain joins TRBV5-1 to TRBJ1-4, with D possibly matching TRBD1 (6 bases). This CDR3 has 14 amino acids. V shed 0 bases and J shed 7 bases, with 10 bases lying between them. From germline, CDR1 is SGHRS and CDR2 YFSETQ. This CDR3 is CASSLGGPGEKLFF. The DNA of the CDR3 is TGCGCCAGCAGCTTGGGGGGGCCGGGTGAAAAACTGTTTTTT.

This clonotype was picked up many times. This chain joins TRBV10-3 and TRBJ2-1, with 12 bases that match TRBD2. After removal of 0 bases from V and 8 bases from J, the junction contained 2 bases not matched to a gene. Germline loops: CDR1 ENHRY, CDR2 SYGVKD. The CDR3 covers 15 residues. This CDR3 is CAISESSSGGDEQFF. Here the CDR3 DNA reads TGTGCCATCAGTGAGTCGTCTAGCGGGGGGGATGAGCAGTTCTTC.

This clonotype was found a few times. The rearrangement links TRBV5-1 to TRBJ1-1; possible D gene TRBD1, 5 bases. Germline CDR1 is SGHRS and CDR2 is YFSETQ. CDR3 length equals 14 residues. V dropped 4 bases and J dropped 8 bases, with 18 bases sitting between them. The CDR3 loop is CASSAWDPVREAFF. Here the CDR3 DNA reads TGCGCCAGCAGCGCCTGGGACCCCGTAAGGGAAGCTTTCTTT.

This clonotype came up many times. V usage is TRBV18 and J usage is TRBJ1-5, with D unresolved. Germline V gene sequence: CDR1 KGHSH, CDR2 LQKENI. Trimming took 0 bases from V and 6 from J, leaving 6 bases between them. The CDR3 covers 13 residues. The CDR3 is CASSPPGGQPQHF. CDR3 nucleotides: TGTGCCAGCTCACCACCGGGTGGTCAGCCCCAGCATTTT.

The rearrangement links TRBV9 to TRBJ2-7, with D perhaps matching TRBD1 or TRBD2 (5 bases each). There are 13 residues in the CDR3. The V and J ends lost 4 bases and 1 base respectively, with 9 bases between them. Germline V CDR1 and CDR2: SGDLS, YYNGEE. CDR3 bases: TGTGCCAGCAGCCGGGACCGTTCCTACGAGCAGTACTTC. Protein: CASSRDRSYEQYF.

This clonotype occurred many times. The CDR3 sequence is CAIRAKRANTGELFF. As DNA, the CDR3 is TGTGCCATCAGAGCGAAGCGGGCGAACACCGGGGAGCTGTTTTTT. The chain employs TRBV10-3 and TRBJ2-2; D might be TRBD2 (6 bases). Germline V gene sequence: CDR1 ENHRY, CDR2 SYGVKD. V gave up 6 bases and J gave up 0 bases, with 11 bases separating them. The CDR3 length is 15 residues.

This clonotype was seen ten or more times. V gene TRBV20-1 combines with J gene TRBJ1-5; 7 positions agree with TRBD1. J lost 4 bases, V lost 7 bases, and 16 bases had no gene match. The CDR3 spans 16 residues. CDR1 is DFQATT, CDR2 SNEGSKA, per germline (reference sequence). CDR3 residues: CSVIRTGSGTNQPQHF. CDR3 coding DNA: TGCAGTGTCATTCGGACAGGCTCGGGGACAAATCAGCCCCAGCATTTT.

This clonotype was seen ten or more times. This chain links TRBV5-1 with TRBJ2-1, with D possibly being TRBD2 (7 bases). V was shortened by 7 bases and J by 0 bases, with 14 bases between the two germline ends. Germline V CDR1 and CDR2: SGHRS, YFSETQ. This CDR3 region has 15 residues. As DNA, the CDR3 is TGCGCCAGCCTTCGGGGGGACACCTCCTACAATGAGCAGTTCTTC. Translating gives CASLRGDTSYNEQFF.